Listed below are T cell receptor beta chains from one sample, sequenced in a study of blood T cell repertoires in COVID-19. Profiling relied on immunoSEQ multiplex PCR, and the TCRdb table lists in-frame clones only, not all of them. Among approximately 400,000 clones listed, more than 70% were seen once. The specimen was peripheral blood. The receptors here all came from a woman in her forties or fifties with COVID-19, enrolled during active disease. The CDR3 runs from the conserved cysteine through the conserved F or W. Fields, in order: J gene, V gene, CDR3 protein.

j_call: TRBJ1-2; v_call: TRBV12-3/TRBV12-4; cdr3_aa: CASSFPTGPSTF
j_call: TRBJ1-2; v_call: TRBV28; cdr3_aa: CASSLSGGYGYTF
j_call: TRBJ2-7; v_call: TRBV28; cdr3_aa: CASSPDRAYEQYF
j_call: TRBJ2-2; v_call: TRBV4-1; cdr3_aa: CASSPAVAGNTGELFF
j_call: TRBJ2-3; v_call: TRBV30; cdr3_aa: CAWTNHFGTQYF
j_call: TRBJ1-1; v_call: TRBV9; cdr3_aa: CASSPGGRGGAFF
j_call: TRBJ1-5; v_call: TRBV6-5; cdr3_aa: CASSYRYRVGNQPQHF
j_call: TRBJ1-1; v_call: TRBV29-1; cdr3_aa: CSGGQHTNTEAFF
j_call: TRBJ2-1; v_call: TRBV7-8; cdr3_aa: CASSFGRGENEQFF
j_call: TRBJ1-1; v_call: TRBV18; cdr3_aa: CASSPPGDTEAFF
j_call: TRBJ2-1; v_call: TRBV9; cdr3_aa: CASSPRESYLASQFF
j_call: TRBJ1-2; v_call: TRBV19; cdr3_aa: CASSIVRGPNTF
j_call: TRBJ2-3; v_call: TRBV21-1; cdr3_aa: CASSTHPGTSGGLDTQYF
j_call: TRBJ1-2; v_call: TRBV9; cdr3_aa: CASMRTGEGGGYTF
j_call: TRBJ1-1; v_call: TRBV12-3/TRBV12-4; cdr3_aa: CASNTGADTEAFF